This TCR delta chain was sequenced for a study of gamma-delta T cells after stem cell transplantation. This CDR3 is 18 amino acids long. CDR1 GEAIGNYY and CDR2 EKD come from the germline V gene. TCRdb called clones anew from the RT-PCR reads with CATT. This sample has around 16,000 delta-chain clones, with approximately 8.5% found just once. Comment on this clone: This DNA's translation and the protein TCRdb lists, from a much larger clone, do not match at residue 14, likely due to a read error; the protein shown is translated from the DNA.

The material sequenced was gamma-delta T cells. The V call is TRDV2, the J call TRDJ3, with D perhaps TRDD3 (5 bases). The TCR originated in a human donor. It is not recorded whose cells these are; they may come from a transplant donor. The CDR3 is CACDISLSGSWDTQQMFF. DNA of the CDR3: TGTGCCTGTGACATTTCACTCTCCGGCTCCTGGGACACCCAACAGATGTTTTTC.